This entry lists 3 T cell receptor beta chains sequenced from one sample in a study of read filtering for tumor transcriptome and immune sequencing. From roughly 0.4 ug of RNA, a library with molecular barcoded alpha/delta and beta/gamma adaptors was made. A single record per CDR3 protein comes from TCRdb applying MiXCR to the reads. This sample yields approximately 59,000 distinct CDR3 sequences, of which roughly an eighth are seen a single time; 15% to 20% belongs to the top ten. Source material: a population of CD138-negative cells sorted from bone marrow. The receptor set was obtained from a donor at least 40 years old with multiple myeloma.

Only a few counts were recorded for this clonotype. The chain uses TRBV29-1 and TRBJ2-7; no reliable D call. The CDR3 is made up of 11 amino acids. CDR1 and CDR2 from the germline V gene are SQVTM and ANQGSEA. V was pared by 3 bases and J by 6 bases, with 9 bases between. CDR3 protein: CSVEVSGEQYF. The CDR3 region has the DNA TGCAGCGTTGAGGTCTCTGGCGAGCAGTACTTC.

A word on this clonotype: A much larger clone is a single base away; this may be a read error. J is TRBJ2-5 and V is TRBV7-7; 7 bases map to TRBD1. This CDR3 comprises 16 residues. Germline values: CDR1 SSHAT, CDR2 FNYEAQ (reference sequence). CDR3 in DNA: TGTGCTAGCAGCTTCGGGACAGTCCGAGACCAAGAGACCCAGTACTTC. It yields the protein CASSFGTVRDQETQYF.

On this clonotype itself: This may arise from a read error, as a much more abundant clone is one base away. This chain links TRBV5-5 with TRBJ1-5; D gene ambiguous. Trimming stripped 4 bases from V and 2 bases from J, with 10 bases between. The germline V gene encodes CDR1 SGHKS and CDR2 YYEKEE (reference sequence). This CDR3 is built from 14 residues. CDR3 nucleotides: TGTGCCAGCAGCCCCCAACAAGGCAATCAGCCCCAGCATTTT. It yields the protein CASSPQQGNQPQHF. The entire variable domain, with the rest obtained from reference TRBV5-5 and TRBJ1-5, is as follows: DAGVTQSPTHLIKTRGQQVTLRCSPISGHKSVSWYQQVLGQGPQFIFQYYEKEERGRGNFPDRFSARQFPNYSSELNVNALLLGDSALYLCASSPQQGNQPQHFGDGTRLSIL.